These T cell receptor beta chains were read from a single sample in a study of shared clonotypes between healthy human individuals. Generated by immunoSEQ multiplex PCR, the TCRdb table keeps only in-frame clones and is missing some. The sample has hundreds of thousands of clones; 87% are singletons. The sequencing sample was made of memory CD8+ T cells sorted from blood. The receptors were gathered from a young man in good health. The CDR3 runs from the conserved cysteine through the conserved F or W. Each record gives: CDR3 length, J gene, D gene, V gene, clone size, CDR3 DNA, CDR3 protein. D genes are given only for firm matches. Clone size is given for some rows only: seen once, a few or many times, or a class if the clone is expanded.

>16|TRBJ1-2|TRBD1|TRBV5-4|NA
TGTGCCAGCAGCTTGGAGTCGCAGGGGGCTAACTATGGCTACACCTTC
CASSLESQGANYGYTF
>15|TRBJ2-7|TRBD2|TRBV5-4|NA
TGTGCCAGCAGCTCGGACCGGGACTACGCCTACGAGCAGTACTTC
CASSSDRDYAYEQYF
>14|TRBJ2-7|NA|TRBV27|NA
TGTGCCACGAAGCACACCGGGAGTTTTCTCGAGCAGTACTTC
CATKHTGSFLEQYF
>14|TRBJ2-7|TRBD1|TRBV5-5|once
TGTGCCAGCAGCCCCGTCGACAGGGACTACGAGCAGTACTTC
CASSPVDRDYEQYF
>14|TRBJ1-1|TRBD1|TRBV7-9|once
TGTGCCAGCAGCTCAAGGGACAGGGACACTGAAGCTTTCTTT
CASSSRDRDTEAFF
>17|TRBJ2-7|TRBD1|TRBV7-7|NA
TGTGCTAGCAGCCCCAGACAGGGGGAGAAAATAACCTACGAGCAGTACTTC
CASSPRQGEKITYEQYF
>15|TRBJ2-7|TRBD2|TRBV6-1|NA
TGTGCCAACTCATACCGGGGGGGACGAGGCTACGAGCAGTACTTC
CANSYRGGRGYEQYF
>12|TRBJ2-1|NA|TRBV11-2|NA
TGTGCCAGCAGCCCGGGGAACAATGAGCAGTTCTTC
CASSPGNNEQFF
>15|TRBJ2-7|TRBD2|TRBV27|NA
TGTGCCAGCAGTAATAGCGGGGGGCCTACCTACGAGCAGTACTTC
CASSNSGGPTYEQYF
>15|TRBJ1-1|TRBD1|TRBV7-9|NA
TGTGCCAGCAGACCCCCGACAGGGTCGAACACTGAAGCTTTCTTT
CASRPPTGSNTEAFF
>15|TRBJ2-3|NA|TRBV30|NA
TGTGCCTGGAGTAAACGCCAGGGTGGCACAGATACGCAGTATTTT
CAWSKRQGGTDTQYF
>15|TRBJ2-7|NA|TRBV6-1|NA
TGTGCCAGCAGTGCCGGGGGGCAGGGCATTTACGAGCAGTACTTC
CASSAGGQGIYEQYF
>14|TRBJ2-1|NA|TRBV6-5|many
TGTGCCAGCAGTTATTTTGAGACGAACAATGAGCAGTTCTTC
CASSYFETNNEQFF
>16|TRBJ1-2|NA|TRBV27|NA
TGTGCCAGCAGTTTAAACCCCTGGGCACTTAACTATGGCTACACCTTC
CASSLNPWALNYGYTF
>14|TRBJ1-6|TRBD1|TRBV6-4|few
TGTGCCAGCAGTGACGGACAGGGGGCTTCACCCCTCCACTTT
CASSDGQGASPLHF
>16|TRBJ1-5|NA|TRBV10-1|few
TGCGCCAGCTCCAGGAGTCGGCGAGGGCTGTGGCAGCCCCAGCATTTT
CASSRSRRGLWQPQHF
>15|TRBJ2-7|NA|TRBV7-9|few
TGTGCCAGCAGCCCAACAAAAGGTCAATCCTACGAGCAGTACTTC
CASSPTKGQSYEQYF
>12|TRBJ1-1|NA|TRBV30|NA
TGTGCCAGCCTACAGCTGAACACTGAAGCTTTCTTT
CASLQLNTEAFF
>15|TRBJ2-7|NA|TRBV5-1|NA
TGCGCCAGCAGCCCCTTTGGAGGAGACCGCTACGAGCAGTACTTC
CASSPFGGDRYEQYF
>15|TRBJ1-4|NA|TRBV28|NA
TGTGCCAGCAGTTTATGGGGACAATCTAATGAAAAACTGTTTTTT
CASSLWGQSNEKLFF
>14|TRBJ2-7|NA|TRBV7-9|NA
TGTGCCAGCAGTCCAGGGGGGCGGTCCTACGAGCAGTACTTC
CASSPGGRSYEQYF
>12|TRBJ2-7|NA|TRBV11-2|NA
TGTGCCAGCAGCTTAGATGGCTACGAGCAGTACTTC
CASSLDGYEQYF
>15|TRBJ1-5|TRBD1|TRBV18|NA
TGTGCCAGCTCACCGGACAGGGTCCGGGATCAGCCCCAGCATTTT
CASSPDRVRDQPQHF
>13|TRBJ2-7|NA|TRBV27|NA
TGTGCCAGCGCCTGGAAGGAATCCTACGAGCAGTACTTC
CASAWKESYEQYF
>16|TRBJ2-2|NA|TRBV27|NA
TGTGCCAGCAGTTTATCGCCAGGGATGGACACCGGGGAGCTGTTTTTT
CASSLSPGMDTGELFF
>10|TRBJ2-1|NA|TRBV5-8|many
TGTGCCAGCAACTGTTGTGAGCAGTTCTTC
CASNCCEQFF
>16|TRBJ2-7|NA|TRBV10-1|NA
TGCGCCAGCAGTGAGTCAAGAACAGGGAATCCGGACGAGCAGTACTTC
CASSESRTGNPDEQYF
>14|TRBJ1-1|NA|TRBV6-5|once
TGTGCCAGCAGTTACTCCCAGGGAGGCGCTGAAGCTTTCTTT
CASSYSQGGAEAFF
>14|TRBJ1-5|NA|TRBV28|NA
TGTGCCATTTCCGACAGGAATAGCAATCAGCCCCAGCATTTT
CAISDRNSNQPQHF
>15|TRBJ2-1|NA|TRBV11-2|NA
TGTGCCAGCAGCTTAGTCCCGACAGCCAGCAATGAGCAGTTCTTC
CASSLVPTASNEQFF
>14|TRBJ1-2|TRBD1|TRBV2|NA
TGTGCCAGCAGTGAGCATGACAGGGTGGATGGCTACACCTTC
CASSEHDRVDGYTF
>15|TRBJ2-5|NA|TRBV6-5|NA
TGTGCCAGCACCCCTTCGGACAGTTGGGGGGAGACCCAGTACTTC
CASTPSDSWGETQYF
>15|TRBJ2-1|NA|TRBV4-1|NA
TGCGCCAGCAGCCTTAAAGTGTCCGGGGAAGAGGAGCAGTTCTTC
CASSLKVSGEEEQFF
>15|TRBJ2-5|NA|TRBV7-8|NA
TGTGCCAGCAGCATTTTACAGGGTAGCCAAGAGACCCAGTACTTC
CASSILQGSQETQYF
>13|TRBJ2-5|NA|TRBV10-2|once
TGCGCCAGCAGTTGGACAGCACGGGAGACCCAGTACTTC
CASSWTARETQYF
>16|TRBJ1-2|TRBD1|TRBV25-1|NA
TGTGCCAGCATAGGGGTGGTGGGACAGGGGCTCTATGGCTACACCTTC
CASIGVVGQGLYGYTF
>18|TRBJ2-2|TRBD2|TRBV10-1|NA
TGCGCCAGCAAAAAGGCTAGCGGGAGACACTCGGACACCGGGGAGCTGTTTTTT
CASKKASGRHSDTGELFF
>15|TRBJ2-1|TRBD2|TRBV5-1|NA
TGCGCCAGCAGCGGGGGACTAGCGGGCTACAATGAGCAGTTCTTC
CASSGGLAGYNEQFF
>14|TRBJ1-1|NA|TRBV27|NA
TGTGCCAGCAGTTTACTAAGTGGAGGGACTGAAGCTTTCTTT
CASSLLSGGTEAFF
>14|TRBJ2-5|TRBD2|TRBV11-2|NA
TGTGCCAGCAGCTTTACTAGCGGCCAAGAGACCCAGTACTTC
CASSFTSGQETQYF
>18|TRBJ2-1|NA|TRBV4-3|NA
TGCGCCAGCAGCCAAGTGTTTAGCGACCCGAGCTCCTACAATGAGCAGTTCTTC
CASSQVFSDPSSYNEQFF
>14|TRBJ2-3|NA|TRBV10-3|NA
TGTGCCATCATGACCCCGGGTTTCACAGATACGCAGTATTTT
CAIMTPGFTDTQYF
>16|TRBJ2-7|TRBD2|TRBV7-9|NA
TGTGCCAGCAGCCAGACTAGCGGGAGGTCCACCTACGAGCAGTACTTC
CASSQTSGRSTYEQYF
>18|TRBJ2-2|TRBD2|TRBV7-9|NA
TGTGCCAGCAGCTTATCACTGGCGGGAGGACCGGGGACCGGGGAGCTGTTTTTT
CASSLSLAGGPGTGELFF